These 10 T cell receptor beta chains were all obtained from the same sample, sequenced in a study of technical replicates of blood from a few donors. The data were produced by immunoSEQ multiplex PCR, yet TCRdb's version contains in-frame clones alone and is incomplete. This repertoire shows some 78,000 clones, approximately 93% found once; its top ten account for 0.41%. The sequenced material came from T cells isolated from PBMCs. The receptors come from a human donor in good health.

The chain employs TRBV9 and TRBJ2-1; TRBD2 is a possible D gene (6 bases). The CDR3 is made up of 14 amino acids. The ends were cut back, 4 bases at V and 0 bases at J, with 8 bases in the middle. In germline, CDR1 is SGDLS, CDR2 YYNGEE. CDR3 bases: TGTGCCAGCAGCACCGGGAGCTCCTACAATGAGCAGTTCTTC. This gives the protein CASSTGSSYNEQFF.

V gene TRBV7-3 combines with J gene TRBJ2-2; perhaps TRBD2 as D (6 bases). V lost 1 base and J lost 7, with 13 bases in between. Germline V gives CDR1 SGHTA, CDR2 FQGTGA. This CDR3 contains 15 residues. CDR3 coding DNA: TGTGCCAGCAGCTTAAACTTGCCGGGGGACGGGGAGCTGTTTTTT. Protein sequence: CASSLNLPGDGELFF.

The rearrangement joins TRBV7-2 to TRBJ2-3; 12 positions agree with TRBD2. The junction had 14 bases not matched to a gene; V was cut back by 5 bases and J by 5 bases. The CDR3 sequence is 18 residues long. The germline V gene encodes CDR1 SGHTA and CDR2 FQGNSA. Here the CDR3 DNA reads TGTGCCAGCAGCCCCGGACTAGCGGGAATGGGGACTAGAGATACGCAGTATTTT. Amino acids: CASSPGLAGMGTRDTQYF. Drawing the rest from reference TRBV7-2 and TRBJ2-3, the complete variable domain is GAGVSQSPSNKVTEKGKDVELRCDPISGHTALYWYRQSLGQGLEFLIYFQGNSAPDKSGLPSDRFSAERTGGSVSTLTIQRTQQEDSAVYLCASSPGLAGMGTRDTQYFGPGTRLTVL.

The V and J genes are TRBV19 and TRBJ1-1; a possible D gene is TRBD1 (5 bases). Per the germline V gene, CDR1 is LNHDA and CDR2 is SQIVND (reference sequence). This CDR3 spans 13 amino acids. V lost 10 bases to trimming and J lost 5 bases, with 17 bases between them. DNA for the CDR3: TGTGCCATATACGCCCGGGGGTTAACTGAAGCTTTCTTT. Translated: CAIYARGLTEAFF.

The rearrangement joins TRBV6-5 to TRBJ1-5; 9 bases map to TRBD1. The CDR3 has 14 amino acids. The germline V gene has CDR1 MNHEY and CDR2 SVGAGI. Losses at the gene ends were 5 bases for V and 6 bases for J; bases not matched to a gene: 5. CDR3 in amino acids: CASSPGQGRQPQHF. CDR3 DNA: TGTGCCAGCAGTCCTGGACAGGGGCGTCAGCCCCAGCATTTT.

The gene calls are TRBV6-6 and TRBJ1-2; tentatively, D is TRBD1 (5 bases). The V and J ends lost 5 bases and 4 bases respectively, with 11 bases between them. From germline, CDR1 is MNHNY and CDR2 SVGAGI (reference sequence). CDR3 length: 13 residues. As DNA, the CDR3 is TGTGCCAGCAGTGCCGACAGCTCCTATGGCTACACCTTC. Encoded protein: CASSADSSYGYTF.

This CDR3 reads CASSLGASSAEAFF. The CDR3 DNA reads as TGTGCCAGCAGCTTAGGGGCGAGTTCGGCTGAAGCTTTCTTT. The rearrangement joins TRBV11-3 to TRBJ1-1; no reliable D call. V lost 1 base and J 6 bases, leaving 12 bases between the germline ends. The CDR3 contains 14 residues. CDR1 SGHNT and CDR2 YENEEA come from the germline V gene.

The chain links TRBV7-9 to TRBJ1-1, with D possibly matching TRBD1 (5 bases). Between the trimmed V and J ends, which lost 1 base and 11 bases, there was a span of 14 bases. In germline, CDR1 is SEHNR, CDR2 FQNEAQ (reference sequence). The CDR3 sequence is 13 residues long. CDR3 sequence reads: CASSLGAGVDAFF. The CDR3 nucleotides read TGTGCCAGCAGCTTAGGGGCGGGGGTGGACGCTTTCTTT.

The chain employs TRBV30 and TRBJ2-7; a weak D match, TRBD1 (5 bases). The CDR3 length is 15 residues. Germline CDR1 is GTSNPN and CDR2 is SVGIG (reference sequence). The V end was cut by 3 bases, the J end by 1 base, with 16 bases between. CDR3 region: CAWSSLRGKSYEQYF. In nucleotides, the CDR3 is TGTGCCTGGAGCTCCCTAAGGGGAAAATCCTACGAGCAGTACTTC.

This clone occurred once. This chain connects TRBV30 to TRBJ2-3; D is possibly TRBD2 (6 bases). This CDR3 comprises 13 residues. V lost 4 bases to trimming and J lost 0 bases, with 8 bases between them. Looked up from germline, CDR1 is GTSNPN and CDR2 is SVGIG (reference sequence). The CDR3 reads CAWNGLSTDTQYF. CDR3 nucleotides: TGTGCCTGGAACGGACTAAGCACAGATACGCAGTATTTT.